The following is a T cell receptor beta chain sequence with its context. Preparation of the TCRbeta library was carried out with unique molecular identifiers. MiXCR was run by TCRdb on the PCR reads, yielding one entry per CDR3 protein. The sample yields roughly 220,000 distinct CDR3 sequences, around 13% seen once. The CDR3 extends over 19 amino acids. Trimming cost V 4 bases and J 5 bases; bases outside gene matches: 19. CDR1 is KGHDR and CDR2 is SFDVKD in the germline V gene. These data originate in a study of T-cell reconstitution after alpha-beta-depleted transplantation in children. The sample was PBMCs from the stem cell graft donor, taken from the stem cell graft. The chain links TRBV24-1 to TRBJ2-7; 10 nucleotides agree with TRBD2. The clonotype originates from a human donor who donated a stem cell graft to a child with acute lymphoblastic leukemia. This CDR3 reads CATSDPRCSGRLIADEQYF. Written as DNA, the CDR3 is TGTGCCACCAGTGACCCGCGATGTAGCGGGAGGTTAATCGCGGACGAGCAGTACTTC.